Listed here are 2 T cell receptor beta chains from one sample, sequenced in a study of early T cells in non-severe SARS-CoV-2 infection. TCRdb passed the 5' RACE reads through MiXCR, listing each CDR3 protein once. The data show around 50,000 distinct CDR3 sequences, around 12% seen once. Material for sequencing was whole blood. These receptors all stem from an adult who was a healthcare worker with PCR-confirmed SARS-CoV-2 infection or an uninfected control (not recorded which).

This clonotype was found many times. The gene calls are TRBV29-1 and TRBJ1-1, with D perhaps TRBD1 (6 bases). CDR3 length: 12 amino acids. Looked up from germline, CDR1 is SQVTM and CDR2 is ANQGSEA. V was clipped by 5 bases and J by 5 bases, with 12 bases between them. DNA of the CDR3: TGCAGCGTTCGTCAGGGGAGGACTGAAGCTTTCTTT. This gives the protein CSVRQGRTEAFF.

This clonotype was seen repeatedly, ten times or more. The CDR3 sequence is CASSSTGVPYSNQPQHF. The CDR3 DNA reads as TGTGCCAGCAGTTCAACAGGGGTCCCGTATAGCAATCAGCCCCAGCATTTT. The J gene is TRBJ1-5, the V gene TRBV27; 7 bases are a match to TRBD1. The germline V gene encodes CDR1 MNHEY and CDR2 SMNVEV (reference sequence). CDR3 size: 17 residues. Germline trimming cut 4 bases from V and 0 bases from J; bases unmatched to any gene: 9.